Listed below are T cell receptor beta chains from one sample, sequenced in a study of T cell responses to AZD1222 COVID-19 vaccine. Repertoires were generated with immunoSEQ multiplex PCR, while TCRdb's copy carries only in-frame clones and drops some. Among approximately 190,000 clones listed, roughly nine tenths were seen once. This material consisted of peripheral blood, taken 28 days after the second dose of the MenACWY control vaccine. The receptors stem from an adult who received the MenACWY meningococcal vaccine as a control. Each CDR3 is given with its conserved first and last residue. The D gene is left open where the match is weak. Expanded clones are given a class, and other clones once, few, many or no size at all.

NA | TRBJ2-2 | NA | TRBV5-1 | CASSLAGAGGGTGELFF | TGCGCCAGCAGCTTGGCCGGAGCAGGGGGAGGCACCGGGGAGCTGTTTTTT
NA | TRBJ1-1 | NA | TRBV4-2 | CASSQDLSRGPFF | TGTGCCAGCAGCCAAGATCTATCCAGGGGTCCTTTCTTT
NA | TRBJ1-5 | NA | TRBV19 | CASSITGTAYSNQPQHF | TGTGCCAGTAGTATAACCGGGACGGCCTATAGCAATCAGCCCCAGCATTTT
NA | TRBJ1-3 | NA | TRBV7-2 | CASSLASSGNTIYF | TGTGCCAGCAGCTTAGCTAGTTCCGGAAACACCATATATTTT
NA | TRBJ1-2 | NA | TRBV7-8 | CASSPGSGASIYGYTF | TGTGCCAGCAGCCCAGGGTCGGGGGCATCTATCTATGGCTACACCTTC
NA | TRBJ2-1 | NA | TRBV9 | CASSVWGDYNEQFF | TGTGCCAGCAGCGTGTGGGGGGACTACAATGAGCAGTTCTTC
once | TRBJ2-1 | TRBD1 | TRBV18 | CASSALGGARNEQFF | TGTGCCAGCTCCGCACTAGGGGGCGCGAGGAATGAGCAGTTCTTC
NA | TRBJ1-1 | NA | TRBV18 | CASSPLVTEAFF | TGTGCCAGCTCACCCCTAGTCACTGAAGCTTTCTTT
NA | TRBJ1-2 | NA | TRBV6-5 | CASSDISSNYGYTF | TGTGCCAGCAGCGACATTTCGTCTAACTATGGCTACACCTTC
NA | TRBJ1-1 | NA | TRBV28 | CASSFRREAFF | TGTGCCAGCAGTTTTAGGCGTGAAGCTTTCTTT
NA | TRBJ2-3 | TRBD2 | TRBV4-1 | CASSQEMSGGPKDTQYF | TGCGCCAGCAGCCAAGAGATGTCGGGAGGGCCAAAAGATACGCAGTATTTT
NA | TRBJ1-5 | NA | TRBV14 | CASSQGGDQPQHF | TGTGCCAGCAGCCAGGGAGGGGATCAGCCCCAGCATTTT
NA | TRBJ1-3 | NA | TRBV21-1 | CASRNTGSGNTIYF | TGTGCCAGCCGAAACACGGGGTCGGGTAACACCATATATTTT
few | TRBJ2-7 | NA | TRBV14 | CASSLLRQDAYEQYF | TGTGCCAGCAGCCTTTTAAGACAGGACGCCTACGAGCAGTACTTC
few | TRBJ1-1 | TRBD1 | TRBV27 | CASSSVKTGRGTEAFF | TGTGCCAGCAGTTCTGTAAAGACAGGGCGGGGCACTGAAGCTTTCTTT
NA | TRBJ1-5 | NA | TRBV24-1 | CATSGRGSNQPQHF | TGTGCCACCAGTGGAAGGGGTAGCAATCAGCCCCAGCATTTT
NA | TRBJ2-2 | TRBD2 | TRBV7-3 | CASSVSGRGAGELFF | TGTGCCAGCAGCGTTAGCGGGAGGGGAGCCGGGGAGCTGTTTTTT
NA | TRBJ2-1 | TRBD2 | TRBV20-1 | CSASKLAGASYNEQFF | TGCAGTGCTAGTAAGCTAGCGGGAGCGTCCTACAATGAGCAGTTCTTC
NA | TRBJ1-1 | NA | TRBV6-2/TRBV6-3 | CASSNLGTEAFF | TGTGCCAGCAGTAACTTGGGCACTGAAGCTTTCTTT
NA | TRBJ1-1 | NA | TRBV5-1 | CASSFDVNTEAFF | TGCGCCAGCAGCTTCGACGTGAACACTGAAGCTTTCTTT
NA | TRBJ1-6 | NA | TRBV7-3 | CASSTGNSPLHF | TGTGCCAGCAGCACCGGAAATTCACCCCTCCACTTT
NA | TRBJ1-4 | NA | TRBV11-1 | CASSPDGKSGEKLFF | TGTGCCAGCAGCCCAGATGGCAAATCGGGCGAAAAACTGTTTTTT
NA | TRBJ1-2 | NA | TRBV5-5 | CASSAPGGYNYGYTF | TGTGCCAGCAGCGCCCCGGGGGGTTACAACTATGGCTACACCTTC
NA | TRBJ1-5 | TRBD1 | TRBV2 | CASSGGTGPGNQPQHF | TGTGCCAGCAGTGGCGGGACAGGGCCGGGCAATCAGCCCCAGCATTTT
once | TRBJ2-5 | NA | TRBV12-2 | CASRSRPGTAQTQYF | TGTGCAAGTCGCTCCCGTCCGGGGACAGCTCAGACCCAGTACTTC
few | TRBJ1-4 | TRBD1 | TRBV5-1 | CASSLVPGQRVEKLFF | TGCGCCAGCAGCTTGGTCCCGGGACAGAGAGTTGAAAAACTGTTTTTT
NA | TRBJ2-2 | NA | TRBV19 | CASSITGGSGELFF | TGTGCCAGTAGTATCACGGGGGGCTCCGGGGAGCTGTTTTTT
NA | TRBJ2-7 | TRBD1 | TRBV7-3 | CALGTRGPFSYEQYF | TGTGCCCTAGGCACCAGGGGGCCTTTTTCCTACGAGCAGTACTTC
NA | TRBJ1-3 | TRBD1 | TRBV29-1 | CSAIRQGAGGNTIYF | TGCAGCGCCATTCGACAGGGGGCTGGGGGAAACACCATATATTTT
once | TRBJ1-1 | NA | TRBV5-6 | CASSLAYGTLDTEAFF | TGTGCCAGCAGCTTGGCCTACGGCACTCTGGACACTGAAGCTTTCTTT
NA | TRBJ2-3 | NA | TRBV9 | CASSVAGSTDTQYF | TGTGCCAGCAGCGTAGCTGGGAGTACAGATACGCAGTATTTT
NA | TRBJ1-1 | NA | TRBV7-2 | CASSLVRGTEAFF | TGTGCCAGCAGCTTAGTCAGGGGCACTGAAGCTTTCTTT
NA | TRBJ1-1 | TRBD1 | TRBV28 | CASSGGGGAFF | TGTGCCAGCAGTGGAGGGGGCGGGGCTTTCTTT
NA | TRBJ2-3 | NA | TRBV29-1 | CSGSTDTQYF | TGCAGCGGAAGCACAGATACGCAGTATTTT
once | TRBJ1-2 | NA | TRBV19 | CASRADRSSFYGYTF | TGTGCCAGTAGGGCAGACAGAAGTTCATTCTATGGCTACACCTTC
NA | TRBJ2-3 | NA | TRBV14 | CASSQEGIGIGDTQYF | TGTGCCAGCAGCCAAGAGGGAATAGGGATCGGGGATACGCAGTATTTT
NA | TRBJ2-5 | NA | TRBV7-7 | CASSRDSADGETQYF | TGTGCTAGCAGTAGAGACTCAGCGGATGGCGAGACCCAGTACTTC
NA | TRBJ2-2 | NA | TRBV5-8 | CASRRTANTGELFF | TGTGCCAGCAGGCGTACCGCGAACACCGGGGAGCTGTTTTTT
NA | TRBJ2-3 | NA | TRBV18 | CASSPVSIADPSTDTQYF | TGTGCCAGCTCACCAGTTTCGATAGCGGATCCTAGCACAGATACGCAGTATTTT
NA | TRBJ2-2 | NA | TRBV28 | CASRAPNTGELFF | TGTGCTTCGAGGGCACCGAACACCGGGGAGCTGTTTTTT
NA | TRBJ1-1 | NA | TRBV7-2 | CASSLAGFPEAFF | TGTGCCAGCAGCTTAGCTGGATTTCCTGAAGCTTTCTTT
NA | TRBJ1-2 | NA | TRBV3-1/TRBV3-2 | CASSQTAVYGYTF | TGTGCCAGCAGCCAGACAGCAGTCTATGGTTACACCTTC
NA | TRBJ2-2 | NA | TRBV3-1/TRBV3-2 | CASSPHPTGELFF | TGTGCCAGCAGCCCCCATCCCACCGGGGAGCTGTTTTTT
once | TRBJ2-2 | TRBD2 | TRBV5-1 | CASSPGLGNTGELFF | TGCGCCAGCAGCCCGGGACTAGGTAACACCGGGGAGCTGTTTTTT
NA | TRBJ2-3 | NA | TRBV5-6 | CASSSTNRVGTGADTQYF | TGTGCCAGCAGCTCCACTAACAGGGTAGGGACGGGCGCAGATACGCAGTATTTT
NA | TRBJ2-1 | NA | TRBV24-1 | CATSDLSLTYNEQFF | TGTGCCACCAGTGATTTGTCACTAACCTACAATGAGCAGTTCTTC
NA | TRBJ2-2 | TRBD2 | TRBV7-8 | CASSLVGSPSGKGAGELFF | TGTGCCAGCAGCTTAGTTGGGTCACCGAGCGGGAAGGGTGCCGGGGAGCTGTTTTTT
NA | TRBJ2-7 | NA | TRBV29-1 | CSVGQGYYEQYF | TGCAGCGTGGGCCAGGGGTACTACGAGCAGTACTTC
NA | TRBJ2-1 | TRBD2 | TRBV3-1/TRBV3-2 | CASSRAGLDPYNEQFF | TGTGCCAGCAGCAGGGCGGGACTAGACCCCTACAATGAGCAGTTCTTC
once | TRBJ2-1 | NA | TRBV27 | CASSLYPKAYNEQFF | TGTGCCAGCAGTTTATACCCAAAAGCCTACAATGAGCAGTTCTTC
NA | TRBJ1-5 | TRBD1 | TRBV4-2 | CASSARLQGADQPQHF | TGTGCCAGCAGCGCCCGATTACAGGGGGCCGATCAGCCCCAGCATTTT
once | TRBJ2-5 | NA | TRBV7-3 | CASSRGPRVETQYF | TGTGCCAGCAGTCGGGGCCCAAGGGTCGAGACCCAGTACTTC
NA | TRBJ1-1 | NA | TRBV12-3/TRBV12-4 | CASSLLATTEAFF | TGTGCCAGCAGTTTATTGGCAACCACTGAAGCTTTCTTT
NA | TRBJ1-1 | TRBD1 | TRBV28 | CASSLFGTGDEEAFF | TGTGCCAGCAGTTTATTTGGGACAGGGGATGAGGAAGCTTTCTTT